These T cell receptor beta chains were read from a single sample in a study of vaccination effects on CD4 cells after COVID-19. Their antigens remain unidentified. Libraries were prepared by immunoSEQ multiplex PCR; TCRdb keeps only in-frame clonotypes and omits some of them. The sample includes tens of thousands of clones, less than 85% seen only once; the top ten take roughly 3.1%. The specimen comprised CD4+ T cells from PBMCs cultured with HCoV-NL63 spike peptides, sampled before COVID-19 vaccination. The receptors shown here come from a human donor who received a COVID-19 vaccine. The CDR3 runs from the conserved cysteine through the conserved F or W. The D gene is left open where the match is weak. A row's size may be missing; if present it is once, few, many or a size class.

clone_size j_call v_call d_call cdr3_nt cdr3_aa
. TRBJ1-2 TRBV5-1 . TGCGCCAGCAGCTTGGCAGGGGATGGCTATGGCTACACCTTC CASSLAGDGYGYTF
few TRBJ2-3 TRBV5-1 TRBD2 TGCGCCAGCAGCCGGACTAGCGGTAGCACAGATACGCAGTATTTT CASSRTSGSTDTQYF
. TRBJ1-5 TRBV19 . TGTGCCAGTAGTATAGAACCCGACGGATTCCTCCGGCGCAATCAGCCCCAGCATTTT CASSIEPDGFLRRNQPQHF
. TRBJ1-4 TRBV5-1 . TGCGCCAGCAGCTCAAACAGGGATGAAAAACTGTTTTTT CASSSNRDEKLFF
. TRBJ2-3 TRBV5-4 . TGTGCCAGCAGCTTAACATCAGGGCTTCGAGATACGCAGTATTTT CASSLTSGLRDTQYF
few TRBJ1-3 TRBV5-6 TRBD1 TGTGCCAGCAGCCCAGGGACAGGCTCTGGAAACACCATATATTTT CASSPGTGSGNTIYF
. TRBJ2-3 TRBV19 TRBD1 TGTGCCAGTAGTATTACAGGGGCCCGGGGAGATACGCAGTATTTT CASSITGARGDTQYF
. TRBJ1-5 TRBV6-6 TRBD1 TGTGCCAGCAAAGGGACAGGGGTAGGTCAGCCCCAGCATTTT CASKGTGVGQPQHF
. TRBJ1-2 TRBV2 TRBD1 TGTGCCAGCAGTAAAGAGACAGGGGGCGAGTTCGGCTACACCTTC CASSKETGGEFGYTF
. TRBJ1-3 TRBV5-1 . TGCGCCAGCAGCTTGATGGCAGGCTCCTCTGGAAACACCATATATTTT CASSLMAGSSGNTIYF
. TRBJ2-1 TRBV9 TRBD1 TGTGCCAGCAGCGCACGACAGGGGGCCAATGAGCAGTTCTTC CASSARQGANEQFF
. TRBJ2-3 TRBV5-1 . TGCGCCAGCAGCTTGAGCTCTAGCGCTAGAGATACGCAGTATTTT CASSLSSSARDTQYF
. TRBJ1-5 TRBV4-1 TRBD1 TGCGCCAGCAGCCACAGCCGGGACAGGGGGGACCAGCCCCAGCATTTT CASSHSRDRGDQPQHF
. TRBJ1-2 TRBV3-1/TRBV3-2 TRBD1 TGTGCCAGCAGCCAGGGACAGGCCTACTATGGCTACACCTTC CASSQGQAYYGYTF
. TRBJ2-6 TRBV4-1 . TGCGCCAGCAGCCAAGGTCATGAAGCCCCTGGGGCCAACGTCCTGACTTTC CASSQGHEAPGANVLTF
. TRBJ2-3 TRBV19 . TGTGCCAGCTTAGGAGCAGATACGCAGTATTTT CASLGADTQYF
. TRBJ1-5 TRBV7-2 . TGTGCCAGCAGCTTACGGGGGGAACCCAATCCGCCCCAGCATTTT CASSLRGEPNPPQHF
. TRBJ1-1 TRBV6-5 TRBD1 TGTGCCAGCAGTTACTCCGGACAGGGCACTGAAGCTTTCTTT CASSYSGQGTEAFF
. TRBJ2-3 TRBV5-1 . TGCGCCAGCAGCTTGAGCGCCGGCACAGATACGCAGTATTTT CASSLSAGTDTQYF
. TRBJ2-6 TRBV9 . TGTGCCAGCAGTAAGGGTGCGACCGTCCTGACTTTC CASSKGATVLTF
. TRBJ1-6 TRBV5-1 . TGCGCCAGCAGCTTGGCCGGGGGGGGCAAGTCACCCCTCCACTTT CASSLAGGGKSPLHF
. TRBJ1-2 TRBV6-5 TRBD1 TGTGCCAGCCGCAGACTTCAGGGGGAACAATATGGCTACACCTTC CASRRLQGEQYGYTF
. TRBJ1-1 TRBV3-1/TRBV3-2 TRBD1 TGTGCCAGCAGCCAAGATCCCACCTCATGGTACCTGGACAGGGGGCATACTGAAGCTTTCTTT CASSQDPTSWYLDRGHTEAFF
. TRBJ1-1 TRBV28 . TGTGCCAGCAGTCTTTGGACAGTTATAAACACTGAAGCTTTCTTT CASSLWTVINTEAFF
once TRBJ2-3 TRBV2 TRBD1 TGTGCCAGCACCAGGACAGGGGGCGCGTATACGCAGTATTTT CASTRTGGAYTQYF
. TRBJ2-1 TRBV28 TRBD2 TGTGCCAGCAGTACGGCGACTAGCGGGGGGGCACTTGAGCAGTTCTTC CASSTATSGGALEQFF
. TRBJ2-3 TRBV15 TRBD1 TGTGCCACCAGCAGAGGGGACAGGGGTTACACAGATACGCAGTATTTT CATSRGDRGYTDTQYF
. TRBJ2-6 TRBV7-2 . TGTGCCAGCAGCTTAGGGGGCGGTTTCTCTGGGGCCAACGTCCTGACTTTC CASSLGGGFSGANVLTF
few TRBJ2-5 TRBV5-1 . TGCGCCAGCAGCCCCCAGGTTGGGGAGGAGACCCAGTACTTC CASSPQVGEETQYF
. TRBJ1-5 TRBV27 . TGTGCCAGCAGACGGGACGGTAGCAATCAGCCCCAGCATTTT CASRRDGSNQPQHF
. TRBJ2-5 TRBV5-1 TRBD2 TGCGCCAGCAGCCTACTAGCGGGGGGTGGAGAGACCCAGTACTTC CASSLLAGGGETQYF
. TRBJ2-2 TRBV24-1 TRBD1 TGTGCCACCAGTGACCCCGAAGGGGGCGAACGGAAGACCGGGGAGCTGTTTTTT CATSDPEGGERKTGELFF
. TRBJ1-1 TRBV6-6 . TGTGCCAGCGGAAGGCATACTGAAGCTTTCTTT CASGRHTEAFF
. TRBJ1-2 TRBV29-1 . TGCAGCGTTGTCAAACAGAACTATGGCTACACCTTC CSVVKQNYGYTF
. TRBJ1-2 TRBV19 . TGTGCCAGTAACACCGGGACAAGCTATGGCTACACCTTC CASNTGTSYGYTF
. TRBJ2-6 TRBV30 TRBD1 TGTGCCCGCAAATCCGGGACAGGCTGGCGGGGGGCCAACGTCCTGACTTTC CARKSGTGWRGANVLTF
. TRBJ2-6 TRBV6-6 . TGTGCCAGCAGTTACTTAGGGGGTTCTGGGGCCAACGTCCTGACTTTC CASSYLGGSGANVLTF
. TRBJ2-1 TRBV3-1/TRBV3-2 TRBD2 TGTGCCAGCAGCGACGCGGGGGGGCCGGTGTCTGAGCAGTTCTTC CASSDAGGPVSEQFF
. TRBJ1-5 TRBV24-1 . TGTGCCACCAGTGATTCCGTAGATCAGCCCCAGCATTTT CATSDSVDQPQHF
. TRBJ1-5 TRBV7-2 . TGTGCCAGCAGCATCAGGGGTGAGCAGCCCCAGCATTTT CASSIRGEQPQHF
. TRBJ1-3 TRBV25-1 . TGTGCCAGCAGTGAATCGTGGGGAAACACCATATATTTT CASSESWGNTIYF
. TRBJ2-5 TRBV6-2/TRBV6-3 TRBD2 TGTGCCAGCAGCCCCGGGGTGGCTAGCGGGACCCAAGAGACCCAGTACTTC CASSPGVASGTQETQYF
. TRBJ2-1 TRBV5-1 . TGCGCCAGCAGGTCCGATTCCTCCTACAATGAGCAGTTCTTC CASRSDSSYNEQFF
. TRBJ1-6 TRBV6-5 . TGTGCCAGCAGTTACACAGCTTCACCCCTCCACTTT CASSYTASPLHF
. TRBJ1-3 TRBV5-6 TRBD1 TGTGCCAGCAGGGCACAGGGGTCTGGAAACACCATATATTTT CASRAQGSGNTIYF
. TRBJ2-1 TRBV6-1 . TGTGCCAGCAGTGAATCTAAGGGGAGGAATGAGCAGTTCTTC CASSESKGRNEQFF
. TRBJ1-2 TRBV6-2/TRBV6-3 . TGTGCCAGCAGTTCCGGTGGAGACGCCTCCTATGGCTACACCTTC CASSSGGDASYGYTF
. TRBJ2-1 TRBV6-5 . TGTGCCAGCAGTTCCCCGATCCACAATGAGCAGTTCTTC CASSSPIHNEQFF
. TRBJ2-5 TRBV2 . TGTGCCAGCAGTGTGACAGAAGAGACCCAGTACTTC CASSVTEETQYF
. TRBJ1-2 TRBV5-3 . TGTGCCAGAAGCTTGTTCCCACACCTCTATGGCTACACCTTC CARSLFPHLYGYTF
. TRBJ1-2 TRBV6-6 . TGTGCCAGCAGTTACTCAGGGGAGGGGGACACCTTC CASSYSGEGDTF
. TRBJ1-6 TRBV6-5 . TGTGCCAGCAGTTACTCGAGGGGTAGGAGACCCCTCCACTTT CASSYSRGRRPLHF
few TRBJ2-3 TRBV5-4 TRBD1 TGTGCCAGCAGTCGGGCCGGGACAGACATTACAGATACGCAGTATTTT CASSRAGTDITDTQYF
. TRBJ1-4 TRBV4-1 . TGCGCCAGCAGCCAAGGTCGGACCAACCCTAATGAAAAACTGTTTTTT CASSQGRTNPNEKLFF
. TRBJ2-5 TRBV7-2 . TGTGCCAGCAGCTTAAGGGCAACGAGGCAAGAGACCCAGTACTTC CASSLRATRQETQYF
. TRBJ2-5 TRBV19 TRBD1 TGTGCCAGTAGTATCACCAGGGGGCGAGAGACCCAGTACTTC CASSITRGRETQYF
. TRBJ2-2 TRBV9 . TGTGCCAGCAGCGTCGGGACGAACACCGGGGAGCTGTTTTTT CASSVGTNTGELFF
once TRBJ1-4 TRBV15 . TGTGCCACCAGCAGAGATCTGGGACGTAGGAGGGGGATTAACGAAAAACTGTTTTTT CATSRDLGRRRGINEKLFF
. TRBJ1-2 TRBV25-1 . TGTGCCAGCAGTGAGTTATTAAATTATGGCTACACCTTC CASSELLNYGYTF
. TRBJ2-2 TRBV9 . TGTGCCAGCAGGGGACGGATTAACACCGGGGAGCTGTTTTTT CASRGRINTGELFF